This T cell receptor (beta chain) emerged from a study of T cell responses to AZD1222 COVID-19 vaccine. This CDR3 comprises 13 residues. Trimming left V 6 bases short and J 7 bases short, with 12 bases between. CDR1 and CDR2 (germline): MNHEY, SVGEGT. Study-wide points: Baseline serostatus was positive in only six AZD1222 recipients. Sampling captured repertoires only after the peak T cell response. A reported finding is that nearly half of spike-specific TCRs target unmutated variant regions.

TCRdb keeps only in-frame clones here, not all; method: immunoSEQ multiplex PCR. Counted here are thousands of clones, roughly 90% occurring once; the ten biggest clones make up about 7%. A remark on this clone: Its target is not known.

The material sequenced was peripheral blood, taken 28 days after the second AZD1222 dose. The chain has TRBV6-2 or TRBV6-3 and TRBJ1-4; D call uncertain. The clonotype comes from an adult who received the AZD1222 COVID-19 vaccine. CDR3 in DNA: TGTGCCAGCAGCCTACGTATTAGTGAAAAACTGTTTTTT. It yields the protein CASSLRISEKLFF.